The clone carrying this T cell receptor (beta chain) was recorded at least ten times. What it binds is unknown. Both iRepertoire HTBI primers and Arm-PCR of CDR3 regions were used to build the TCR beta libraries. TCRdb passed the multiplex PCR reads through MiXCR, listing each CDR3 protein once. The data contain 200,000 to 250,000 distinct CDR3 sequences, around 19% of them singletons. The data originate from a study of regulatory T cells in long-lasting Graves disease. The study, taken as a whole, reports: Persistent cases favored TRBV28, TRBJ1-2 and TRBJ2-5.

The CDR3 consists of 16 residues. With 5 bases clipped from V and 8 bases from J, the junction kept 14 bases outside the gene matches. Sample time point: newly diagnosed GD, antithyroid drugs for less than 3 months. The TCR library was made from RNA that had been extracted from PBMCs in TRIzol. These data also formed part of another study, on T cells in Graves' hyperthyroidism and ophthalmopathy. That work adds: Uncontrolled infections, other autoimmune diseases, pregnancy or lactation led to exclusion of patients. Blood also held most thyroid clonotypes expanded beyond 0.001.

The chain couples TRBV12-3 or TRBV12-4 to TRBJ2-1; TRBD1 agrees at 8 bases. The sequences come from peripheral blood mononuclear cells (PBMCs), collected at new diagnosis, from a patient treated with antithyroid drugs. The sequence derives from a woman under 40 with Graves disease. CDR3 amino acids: CASSPQGQAGSHEQFF. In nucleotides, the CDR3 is TGTGCCAGCAGTCCACAGGGACAGGCGGGTTCCCATGAGCAGTTCTTC.